The 11 T cell receptor beta chains reported below all come from one sample, sequenced in a study of OX40 agonist ivuxolimab in advanced cancers. Profiling relied on immunoSEQ multiplex PCR, and the TCRdb table lists in-frame clones only, not all of them. The sample has roughly 45,000 clones, almost 80% seen once. The sample here was CD4+ or CD8+ T cells sorted from blood, taken in a trial of the OX40 agonist ivuxolimab. The receptors were gathered from an adult with an advanced solid tumor such as melanoma, head and neck, liver or kidney cancer.

In this sample, this clone turned up a few times. This chain uses TRBV5-4 with TRBJ1-5, with TRBD1 matching 7 bases. Trimming removed 4 bases from V and 1 base from J; junction bases left unmatched: 2. The CDR3 extends over 14 amino acids. Germline CDR1 reads SGHNT; CDR2 reads YYREEE (reference sequence). The CDR3 here is CASSETGSNQPQHF. In nucleotides, the CDR3 is TGTGCCAGCAGCGAGACAGGGAGCAATCAGCCCCAGCATTTT. The variable domain in full, completed from reference TRBV5-4 and TRBJ1-5, reads ETGVTQSPTHLIKTRGQQVTLRCSSQSGHNTVSWYQQALGQGPQFIFQYYREEENGRGNFPPRFSGLQFPNYSSELNVNALELDDSALYLCASSETGSNQPQHFGDGTRLSIL.

J is TRBJ2-3 and V is TRBV7-6; D tentatively fits TRBD1 or TRBD2 (6 bases each). CDR1 and CDR2 from the germline V gene are SGHVS and FNYEAQ. The V end was cut by 1 base, the J end by 0 bases, with 8 bases between. The CDR3 totals 15 residues. The CDR3 sequence: CASSLEGGSTDTQYF. The CDR3 coding sequence is TGTGCCAGCAGCTTAGAAGGGGGGAGCACAGATACGCAGTATTTT.

DNA of the CDR3: TGCGCCAGCAGCTCGAGGGCGGGAGGTCAAGAGACCCAGTACTTC. It encodes CASSSRAGGQETQYF. The chain couples TRBV5-1 to TRBJ2-5, with 8 bases fitting TRBD2. This CDR3 is 15 amino acids long. The J segment lost 2 bases and the V segment lost 3 bases, leaving 6 bases of the junction unmatched. CDR1 and CDR2 (germline): SGHRS, YFSETQ.

The chain is built from TRBV7-9 and TRBJ2-1; no reliable D call. The CDR3 has 15 amino acids. Trimming left V 5 bases short and J 2 bases short, with 13 bases between. CDR1 SEHNR and CDR2 FQNEAQ come from the germline V gene (reference sequence). CDR3 DNA: TGTGCCAGCAGCCCCCAAATGCGGACCTACAATGAGCAGTTCTTC. Amino acid sequence: CASSPQMRTYNEQFF.

The chain couples TRBV5-8 to TRBJ2-1, with D unresolved. This CDR3 has 15 amino acids. V was trimmed by 2 bases and J by 0 bases, leaving 9 bases between them. Germline CDR1 SGHTS, CDR2 YDEGEE. CDR3 nucleotide sequence: TGTGCCAGCAGCTTTGGTCAAAGCTCCTACAATGAGCAGTTCTTC. Protein sequence: CASSFGQSSYNEQFF. The whole variable domain, remainder taken from reference TRBV5-8 and TRBJ2-1, is EAGVTQSPTHLIKTRGQQATLRCSPISGHTSVYWYQQALGLGLQFLLWYDEGEERNRGNFPPRFSGRQFPNYSSELNVNALELEDSALYLCASSFGQSSYNEQFFGPGTRLTVL.

CDR3 sequence reads: CASSAQGSGTEAFF. CDR3 nucleotides: TGTGCCAGCTCAGCACAGGGGTCGGGCACTGAAGCTTTCTTT. The V and J genes are TRBV18 and TRBJ1-1; TRBD1 aligns across 7 bases. From germline, CDR1 is KGHSH and CDR2 LQKENI. This CDR3 is built from 14 residues. The V gene end was trimmed by 5 bases and the J gene end by 4 bases; junction bases not matched to a gene: 7. Combining the CDR3 with reference TRBV18 and TRBJ1-1 gives the whole variable domain NAGVMQNPRHLVRRRGQEARLRCSPMKGHSHVYWYRQLPEEGLKFMVYLQKENIIDESGMPKERFSAEFPKEGPSILRIQQVVRGDSAAYFCASSAQGSGTEAFFGQGTRLTVV.

There are a few counts of this clone. CDR3 DNA: TGTGCCAGCAGTTTGCAAAGGGTGGGAAACACCATATATTTT. It encodes CASSLQRVGNTIYF. The genes are TRBV28 and TRBJ1-3; D remains unclear. Trimming removed 3 bases at V and 4 bases at J, with 10 bases between. The CDR3 sequence is 14 residues long. In germline, CDR1 is MDHEN, CDR2 SYDVKM. The full variable domain, rest sourced from reference TRBV28 and TRBJ1-3, is DVKVTQSSRYLVKRTGEKVFLECVQDMDHENMFWYRQDPGLGLRLIYFSYDVKMKEKGDIPEGYSVSREKKERFSLILESASTNQTSMYLCASSLQRVGNTIYFGEGSWLTVV.

The chain joins TRBV10-2 to TRBJ2-7; 8 nucleotides agree with TRBD2. V lost 1 base, J lost 0 bases, and 5 bases stayed unmatched. The CDR3 sequence is 16 residues long. Germline assignment: CDR1 WSHSY and CDR2 SAAADI. CDR3 loop: CASSEFTSGFSYEQYF. The CDR3 DNA reads as TGCGCCAGCAGTGAGTTCACTAGCGGTTTCTCCTACGAGCAGTACTTC.

The V and J genes are TRBV7-2 and TRBJ2-4; TRBD1 matches at 8 bases. CDR1 SGHTA and CDR2 FQGNSA come from the germline V gene. This CDR3 contains 16 residues. J lost 0 bases, V lost 3 bases, and 4 bases had no gene match. Written as DNA, the CDR3 is TGTGCCAGCAGCTTCAGGGGGCAGGGAGCCAAAAACATTCAGTACTTC. Amino acids: CASSFRGQGAKNIQYF.

The chain is built from TRBV28 and TRBJ1-4; D is uncertain. This CDR3 has 15 amino acids. CDR1 and CDR2 from the germline V gene are MDHEN and SYDVKM. V gave up 3 bases and J gave up 6 bases, with 14 bases separating them. The CDR3 DNA sequence: TGTGCCAGCAGTTTCTCCGGACTCTCGTATGAAAAACTGTTTTTT. Protein: CASSFSGLSYEKLFF.

V usage is TRBV7-6 and J usage is TRBJ2-2; D gene ambiguous. V lost 2 bases to trimming and J lost 0 bases, with 7 bases between them. This CDR3 region has 15 residues. The germline V gene encodes CDR1 SGHVS and CDR2 FNYEAQ. This CDR3 is CASSLRLANTGELFF. DNA of the CDR3: TGTGCCAGCAGCTTAAGGCTAGCGAACACCGGGGAGCTGTTTTTT. The full variable domain, its missing parts supplied by reference TRBV7-6 and TRBJ2-2, is GAGVSQSPRYKVTKRGQDVALRCDPISGHVSLYWYRQALGQGPEFLTYFNYEAQQDKSGLPNDRFSAERPEGSISTLTIQRTEQRDSAMYRCASSLRLANTGELFFGEGSRLTVL.